The TCR beta chain under discussion was sequenced for a study of shared clonotypes between healthy human individuals. Roughly 30,000 T cell genomes (around 200 ng DNA) went into each sorted-subset replicate. The method was immunoSEQ multiplex PCR; TCRdb's version includes in-frame clones alone and lacks a portion of them. The profile covers under 1,100,000 clones, with around 74% appearing a single time and 1.4% taken by the ten largest. Donors, without exception, were Caucasian adults residing in Nashville, Tennessee. Details on this clone: The target antigen is unknown.

Broader study findings: Generally, estimated richness proved larger in naive subsets than it did in memory subsets. Lower generation probabilities were found for non-shared clonotypes than for those shared by all four donors.

This clonotype was obtained from a man between 18 and 29 years old in good health. The material sequenced was memory CD4+ T cells sorted from blood. Indicated subset: CD45RA-negative fraction.

The CDR3 sequence is CASSSRDRGGYGYTF. CDR3 nucleotide sequence: TGTGCCAGCAGCTCCCGGGACAGGGGAGGCTATGGCTACACCTTC. The rearrangement links TRBV6-5 to TRBJ1-2; TRBD1 agrees at 10 bases. V dropped 6 bases and J dropped 4; count of bases not matched to a gene: 8. Germline V lookup: CDR1 MNHEY, CDR2 SVGAGI. The CDR3 is 15 amino acids.